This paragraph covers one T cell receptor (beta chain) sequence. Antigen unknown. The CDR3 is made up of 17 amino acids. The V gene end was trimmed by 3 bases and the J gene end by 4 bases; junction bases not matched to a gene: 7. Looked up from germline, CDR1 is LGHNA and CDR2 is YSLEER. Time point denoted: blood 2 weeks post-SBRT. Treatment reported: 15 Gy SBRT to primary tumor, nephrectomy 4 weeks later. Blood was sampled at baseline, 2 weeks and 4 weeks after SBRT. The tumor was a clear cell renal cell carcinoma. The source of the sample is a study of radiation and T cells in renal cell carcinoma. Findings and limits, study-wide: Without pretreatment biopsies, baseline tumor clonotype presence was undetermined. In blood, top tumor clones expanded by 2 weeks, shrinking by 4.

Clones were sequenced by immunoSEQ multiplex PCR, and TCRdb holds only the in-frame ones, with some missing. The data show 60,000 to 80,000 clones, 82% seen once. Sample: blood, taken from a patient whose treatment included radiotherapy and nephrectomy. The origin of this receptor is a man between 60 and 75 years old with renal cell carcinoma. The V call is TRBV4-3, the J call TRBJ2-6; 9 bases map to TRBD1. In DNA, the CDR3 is TGCGCCAGCAGCCAGCTCGGACAGGGGTTCGGGGCCAACGTCCTGACTTTC. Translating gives CASSQLGQGFGANVLTF.